Reported below is one T cell receptor beta chain. The antigen is unknown. This sample was included in a study of CD8+ T cells in alopecia areata. Study background: Those patients who were treated received oral tofacitinib, which was given at 5 to 10 mg twice daily for moderate-to-severe alopecia areata.

It was cDNA, reverse transcribed from extracted RNA, that served as the sequencing template. The data were produced by immunoSEQ multiplex PCR, yet TCRdb's version contains in-frame clones alone and is incomplete. This sample carries some 240,000 clones, about three fifths of them seen once, and the ten largest clones take roughly 0.47%. The CDR3 length is 11 residues. Germline lookup yields CDR1 DFQATT and CDR2 SNEGSKA (reference sequence). The germline V and J ends were trimmed by 6 bases and 3 bases, with 8 bases remaining between them. Study conclusions and caveats: Normal skin's resident alphabeta T cells are also sequenced in scalp samples. Compared with normal scalp, lesional scalp had higher clonality and more expanded CD8+ clones.

The sorting of PBMCs gave CD4+ and CD8+ T cells. Material: CD4+ T cells sorted from blood, obtained at week 0. This rearrangement joins TRBV20-1 to TRBJ1-1; tentative D call: TRBD1 (6 bases). This TCR was recovered from a human donor with alopecia areata. As DNA, the CDR3 is TGCAGTGCGACAGGATACACTGAAGCTTTCTTT. Its translation: CSATGYTEAFF.